The sequence of this TCR beta chain was determined in a study of shared clonotypes between healthy human individuals. For the study at large: Donors had three CD4 naive, three CD4 memory, two CD8 naive and one CD8 memory plate apiece.

CDR1 and CDR2 from the germline V gene are SNHLY and FYNNEI. The V and J ends lost 2 bases and 0 bases, in that order; junction bases with no gene match: 0. The CDR3 is 15 amino acids. A word on this clone: This sample also contains other DNA sequences that code for the same CDR3.

Donors were Caucasian adults residing in Nashville, Tennessee, USA. TCRdb keeps only in-frame clones here, not all; method: immunoSEQ multiplex PCR. The repertoire consists of around 1.6 million clones, with approximately 98% occurring once and the leading ten covering approximately 0.44%. The TCR comes from a man under 40 in good health. The chain employs TRBV2 and TRBJ2-1, with 8 bases that match TRBD2. Material for sequencing was naive CD4+ T cells sorted from blood. Subset: CD45RA+ positively selected. The CDR3 reads CASSESGSSYNEQFF. The CDR3 DNA follows: TGTGCCAGCAGTGAAAGCGGGAGCTCCTACAATGAGCAGTTCTTC.